A selection of T cell receptor beta chains follows, all from one sample in a study of shared clonotypes between healthy human individuals. Sequencing was performed with immunoSEQ multiplex PCR; in TCRdb, only in-frame clones are kept and a portion is missing. Here the sample spans over a million clones, 96% being singletons. The material sequenced was naive CD4+ T cells sorted from blood. Receptor source: a man younger than 45 in good health. Each CDR3 is given without its conserved first and last residue.

j_gene: TRBJ1-4; v_gene: TRBV6-1; CDR3aa: ASSEKGQGLKLF
j_gene: TRBJ1-1; v_gene: TRBV5-4; CDR3aa: ASSFWGQDTEAF
j_gene: TRBJ1-3; v_gene: TRBV28; CDR3aa: ASSFYRVNSGNTIY
j_gene: TRBJ1-1; v_gene: TRBV18; CDR3aa: ASVAMGRINTEAF
j_gene: TRBJ2-3; v_gene: TRBV15; CDR3aa: ATSRDGGGTDTQY
j_gene: TRBJ1-4; v_gene: TRBV2; CDR3aa: ASDVTGNEKLF
j_gene: TRBJ2-3; v_gene: TRBV6-4; CDR3aa: ASSDTDLDSTDTQY
j_gene: TRBJ1-5; v_gene: TRBV30; CDR3aa: AWSGDSNQPQH
j_gene: TRBJ1-2; v_gene: TRBV10-3; CDR3aa: AISDREAGYT
j_gene: TRBJ2-1; v_gene: TRBV7-6; CDR3aa: ASSLEAVSSYNEQF
j_gene: TRBJ1-2; v_gene: TRBV29-1; CDR3aa: SARRSYGYT
j_gene: TRBJ2-1; v_gene: TRBV2; CDR3aa: ASRGGLASYNEQF
j_gene: TRBJ1-4; v_gene: TRBV5-1; CDR3aa: ASSRGVESEKLF
j_gene: TRBJ1-3; v_gene: TRBV6-5; CDR3aa: ASSPRFSGNTIY
j_gene: TRBJ2-1; v_gene: TRBV5-1; CDR3aa: ASSSSTSGSTYNEQF
j_gene: TRBJ1-1; v_gene: TRBV4-1; CDR3aa: ASSQVERAEAF
j_gene: TRBJ2-2; v_gene: TRBV9; CDR3aa: ASSVVLAGVTGELF
j_gene: TRBJ2-7; v_gene: TRBV7-9; CDR3aa: ASSPYRGPYEQY
j_gene: TRBJ2-1; v_gene: TRBV27; CDR3aa: ASSFGLAGYNEQF
j_gene: TRBJ2-7; v_gene: TRBV11-2; CDR3aa: ASSSLGARTYEQY
j_gene: TRBJ2-5; v_gene: TRBV7-6; CDR3aa: ASSSRSHQETQY
j_gene: TRBJ2-3; v_gene: TRBV10-3; CDR3aa: AISDRRRSSTDTQY
j_gene: TRBJ2-2; v_gene: TRBV27; CDR3aa: ASSSLSAGDTGELF
j_gene: TRBJ2-1; v_gene: TRBV18; CDR3aa: ASSPLADNEQF
j_gene: TRBJ2-2; v_gene: TRBV19; CDR3aa: ASSSTGGFAGELF
j_gene: TRBJ2-2; v_gene: TRBV19; CDR3aa: ASRALAGTDGELF
j_gene: TRBJ2-1; v_gene: TRBV4-1; CDR3aa: ASSQGLAATYNEQF
j_gene: TRBJ2-1; v_gene: TRBV6-6; CDR3aa: ASRPGTAQSNEQF
j_gene: TRBJ2-1; v_gene: TRBV10-2; CDR3aa: ASSALAVYNEQF
j_gene: TRBJ2-7; v_gene: TRBV28; CDR3aa: ASKGDRAPYEQY
j_gene: TRBJ1-5; v_gene: TRBV6-6; CDR3aa: ASSYSSGGNQPQH
j_gene: TRBJ1-5; v_gene: TRBV7-6; CDR3aa: ASSLGPGGSQPQH
j_gene: TRBJ2-3; v_gene: TRBV10-3; CDR3aa: AISERTTDTQY
j_gene: TRBJ1-5; v_gene: TRBV6-6; CDR3aa: ASKAGQGGRPQH
j_gene: TRBJ1-1; v_gene: TRBV7-9; CDR3aa: ASSVRDSLNTEAF
j_gene: TRBJ1-4; v_gene: TRBV6-5; CDR3aa: ASSSTNEKLF
j_gene: TRBJ2-7; v_gene: TRBV18; CDR3aa: ASSPRRTDSYEQY
j_gene: TRBJ2-5; v_gene: TRBV18; CDR3aa: ASSPLDTQETQY
j_gene: TRBJ2-7; v_gene: TRBV19; CDR3aa: ASSIGPANYEQY
j_gene: TRBJ2-7; v_gene: TRBV5-5; CDR3aa: ASRSLVTYEQY
j_gene: TRBJ2-7; v_gene: TRBV21-1; CDR3aa: ASSKGDSGRYREQY
j_gene: TRBJ1-1; v_gene: TRBV5-1; CDR3aa: ASSLGQPYEAF
j_gene: TRBJ1-2; v_gene: TRBV9; CDR3aa: ASSPRPTRFYGYT
j_gene: TRBJ2-2; v_gene: TRBV9; CDR3aa: ASNEAGANTGELF
j_gene: TRBJ2-5; v_gene: TRBV19; CDR3aa: ASSGQGALETQY
j_gene: TRBJ1-1; v_gene: TRBV19; CDR3aa: ASSIPGQGSNTEAF
j_gene: TRBJ1-2; v_gene: TRBV6-4; CDR3aa: ASSRTGGNYGYT
j_gene: TRBJ2-4; v_gene: TRBV7-6; CDR3aa: ASSSPPKNIQY
j_gene: TRBJ2-2; v_gene: TRBV7-9; CDR3aa: ASSLRDTGELF
j_gene: TRBJ1-2; v_gene: TRBV28; CDR3aa: AGQGRNNGYT
j_gene: TRBJ2-6; v_gene: TRBV19; CDR3aa: ATRLRDTGANVLT
j_gene: TRBJ2-1; v_gene: TRBV10-3; CDR3aa: AISDGSSGSYGEQF